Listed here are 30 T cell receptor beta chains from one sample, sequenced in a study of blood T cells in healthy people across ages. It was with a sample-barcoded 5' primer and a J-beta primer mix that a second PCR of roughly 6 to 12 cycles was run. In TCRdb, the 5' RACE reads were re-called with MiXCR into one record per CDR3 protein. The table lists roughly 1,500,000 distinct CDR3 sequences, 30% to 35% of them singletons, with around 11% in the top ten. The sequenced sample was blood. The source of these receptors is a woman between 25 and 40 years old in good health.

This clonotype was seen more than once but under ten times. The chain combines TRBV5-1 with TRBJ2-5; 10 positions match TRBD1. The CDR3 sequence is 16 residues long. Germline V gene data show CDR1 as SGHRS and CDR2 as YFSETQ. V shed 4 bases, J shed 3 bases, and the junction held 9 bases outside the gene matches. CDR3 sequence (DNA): TGCGCCAGCAGCCGGGCTCGGACAGGGGGTAAAGAGACCCAGTACTTC. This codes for CASSRARTGGKETQYF.

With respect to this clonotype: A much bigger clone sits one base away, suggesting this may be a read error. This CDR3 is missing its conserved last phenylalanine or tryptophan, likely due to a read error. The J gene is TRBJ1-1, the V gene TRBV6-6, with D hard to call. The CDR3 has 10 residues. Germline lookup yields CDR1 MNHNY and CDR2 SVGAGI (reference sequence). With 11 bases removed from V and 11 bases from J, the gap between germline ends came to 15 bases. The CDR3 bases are TGTGCCTCTTTTGGGGTCGGGGCTTTCTTG. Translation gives CASFGVGAFL.

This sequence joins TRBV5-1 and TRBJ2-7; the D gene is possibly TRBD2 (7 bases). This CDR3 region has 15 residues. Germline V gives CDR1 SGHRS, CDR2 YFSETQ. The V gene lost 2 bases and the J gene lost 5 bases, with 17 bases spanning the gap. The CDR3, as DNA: TGCGCCAGCAGCTTTAGGGGGGAGGGCATCAACGAGCAGTACTTC. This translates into CASSFRGEGINEQYF.

The CDR3 here is CASSRSESSYNEQFF. In DNA, the CDR3 is TGCGCCAGCAGCCGATCAGAAAGCTCCTACAATGAGCAGTTCTTC. This rearrangement joins TRBV5-1 to TRBJ2-1; D unresolved. V lost 4 bases and J 0 bases, leaving 11 bases between the germline ends. The CDR3 runs to 15 residues. Germline-derived CDR1 and CDR2 are SGHRS and YFSETQ.

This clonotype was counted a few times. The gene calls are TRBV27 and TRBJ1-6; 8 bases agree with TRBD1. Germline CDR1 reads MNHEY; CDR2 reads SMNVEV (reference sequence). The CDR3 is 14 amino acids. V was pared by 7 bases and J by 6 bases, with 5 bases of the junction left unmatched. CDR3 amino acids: CASTRTGSNSPLHF. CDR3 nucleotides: TGTGCCAGCACCCGGACAGGGTCTAATTCACCCCTCCACTTT.

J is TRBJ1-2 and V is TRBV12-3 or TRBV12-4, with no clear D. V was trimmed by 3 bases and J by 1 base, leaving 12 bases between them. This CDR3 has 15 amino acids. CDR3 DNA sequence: TGTGCCAGCAGTTTTTCTCTAATGTATAACTATGGCTACACCTTC. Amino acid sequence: CASSFSLMYNYGYTF.

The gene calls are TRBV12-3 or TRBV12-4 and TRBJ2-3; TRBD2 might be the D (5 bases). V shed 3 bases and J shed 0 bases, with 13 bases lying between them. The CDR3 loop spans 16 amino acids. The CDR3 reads CASSFGDYISTDTQYF. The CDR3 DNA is TGTGCCAGCAGTTTTGGAGACTACATAAGCACAGATACGCAGTATTTT.

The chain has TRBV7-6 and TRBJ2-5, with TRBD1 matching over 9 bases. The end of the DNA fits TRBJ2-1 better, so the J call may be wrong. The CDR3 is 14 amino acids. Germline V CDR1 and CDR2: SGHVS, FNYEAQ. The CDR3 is CASSPWTGEETQFF. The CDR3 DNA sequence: TGTGCCAGCAGCCCATGGACAGGGGAAGAGACCCAGTTCTTC.

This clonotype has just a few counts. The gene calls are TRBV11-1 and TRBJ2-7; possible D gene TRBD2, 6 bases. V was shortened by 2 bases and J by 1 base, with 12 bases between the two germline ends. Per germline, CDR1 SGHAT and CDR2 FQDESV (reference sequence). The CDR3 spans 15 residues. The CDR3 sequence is CASSLPGGKSYEQYF. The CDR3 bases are TGTGCCAGCAGCTTACCCGGCGGGAAGTCCTACGAGCAGTACTTC.

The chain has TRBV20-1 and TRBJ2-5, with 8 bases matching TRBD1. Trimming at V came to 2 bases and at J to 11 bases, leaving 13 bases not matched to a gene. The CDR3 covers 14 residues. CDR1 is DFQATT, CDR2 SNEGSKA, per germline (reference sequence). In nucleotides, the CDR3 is TGCAGTGCTAGACGGACAGGGTATGACAATGAGCAGTACTTC. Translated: CSARRTGYDNEQYF.

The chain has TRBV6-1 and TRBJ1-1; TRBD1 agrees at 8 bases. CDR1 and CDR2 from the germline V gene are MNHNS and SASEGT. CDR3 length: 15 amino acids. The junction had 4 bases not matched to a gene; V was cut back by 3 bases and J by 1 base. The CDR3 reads CASSDRDRGNTEAFF. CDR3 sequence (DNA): TGTGCCAGCAGTGACCGAGACAGGGGGAACACTGAAGCTTTCTTT.

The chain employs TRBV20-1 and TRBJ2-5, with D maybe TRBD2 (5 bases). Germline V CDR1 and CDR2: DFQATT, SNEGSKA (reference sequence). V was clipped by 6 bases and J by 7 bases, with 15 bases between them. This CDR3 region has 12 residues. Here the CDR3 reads CSAHWTGGTQYF. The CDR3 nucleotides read TGCAGTGCCCATTGGACTGGCGGGACCCAGTACTTC.

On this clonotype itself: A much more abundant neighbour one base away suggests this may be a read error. The CDR3 reads CANSIQGGEGTQYF. The CDR3 DNA is TGTGCCAACAGTATCCAGGGTGGAGAGGGAACCCAGTACTTC. The rearrangement links TRBV12-3 or TRBV12-4 to TRBJ2-5, with D tentatively TRBD1 or TRBD2 (5 bases each). The CDR3 has 14 amino acids.

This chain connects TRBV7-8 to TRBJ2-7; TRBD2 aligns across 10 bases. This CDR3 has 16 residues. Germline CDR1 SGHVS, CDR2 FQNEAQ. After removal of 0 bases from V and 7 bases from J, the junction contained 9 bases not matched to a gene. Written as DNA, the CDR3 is TGTGCCAGCAGCTTAGCTGGGCTAGCGGGAGTCGATGAGCAGTACTTC. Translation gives CASSLAGLAGVDEQYF. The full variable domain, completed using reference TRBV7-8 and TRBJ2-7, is GAGVSQSPRYKVAKRGQDVALRCDPISGHVSLFWYQQALGQGPEFLTYFQNEAQLDKSGLPSDRFFAERPEGSVSTLKIQRTQQEDSAVYLCASSLAGLAGVDEQYFGPGTRLTVT.

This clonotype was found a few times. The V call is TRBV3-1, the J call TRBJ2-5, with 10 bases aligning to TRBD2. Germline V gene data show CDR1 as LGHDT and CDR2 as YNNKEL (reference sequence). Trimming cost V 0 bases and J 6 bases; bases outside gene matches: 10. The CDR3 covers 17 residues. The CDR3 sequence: CASSQDHGGLARKTQYF. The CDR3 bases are TGTGCCAGCAGCCAAGATCACGGGGGACTAGCGAGGAAGACCCAGTACTTC.

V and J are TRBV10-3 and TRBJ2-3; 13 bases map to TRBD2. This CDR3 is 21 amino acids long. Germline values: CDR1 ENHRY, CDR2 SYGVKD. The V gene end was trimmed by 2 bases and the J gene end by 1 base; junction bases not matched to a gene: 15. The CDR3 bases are TGTGCCATCAGTGAGCCGGGGACTAGCGGGGATCTAAGGTTTGGCACAGATACGCAGTATTTT. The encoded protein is CAISEPGTSGDLRFGTDTQYF.

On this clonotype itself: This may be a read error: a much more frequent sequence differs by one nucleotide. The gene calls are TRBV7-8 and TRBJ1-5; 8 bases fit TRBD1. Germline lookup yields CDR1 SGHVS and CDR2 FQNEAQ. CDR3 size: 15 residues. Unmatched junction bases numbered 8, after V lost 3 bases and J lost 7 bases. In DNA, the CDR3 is TGTGCCAGCAGCTTGGAACAGGGGGGGAGGCAGCCCCAGCATTTT. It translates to CASSLEQGGRQPQHF.

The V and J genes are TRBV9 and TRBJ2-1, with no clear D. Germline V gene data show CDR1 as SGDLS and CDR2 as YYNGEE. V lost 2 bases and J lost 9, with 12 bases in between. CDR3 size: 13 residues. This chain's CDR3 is CASSVVGRVEQFF. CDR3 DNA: TGTGCCAGCAGCGTCGTCGGGCGCGTTGAGCAGTTCTTC.

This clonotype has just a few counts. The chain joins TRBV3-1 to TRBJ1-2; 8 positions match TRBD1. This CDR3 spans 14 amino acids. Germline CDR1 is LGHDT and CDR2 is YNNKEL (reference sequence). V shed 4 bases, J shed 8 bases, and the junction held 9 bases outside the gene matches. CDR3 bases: TGTGCCAGCAGCCCCAGGGGGCCCTTACAAGGCTACACCTTC. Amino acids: CASSPRGPLQGYTF.

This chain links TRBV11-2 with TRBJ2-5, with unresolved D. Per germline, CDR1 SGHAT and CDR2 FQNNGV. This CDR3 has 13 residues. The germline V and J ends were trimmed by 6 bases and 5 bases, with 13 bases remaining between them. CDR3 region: CASRGLTGETQYF. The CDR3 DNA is TGTGCCAGCAGGGGATTGACCGGGGAGACCCAGTACTTC.

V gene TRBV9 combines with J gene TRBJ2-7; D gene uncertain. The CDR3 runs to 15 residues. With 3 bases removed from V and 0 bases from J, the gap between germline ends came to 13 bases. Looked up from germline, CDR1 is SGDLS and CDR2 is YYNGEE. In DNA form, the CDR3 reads TGTGCCAGCAGCGAAGATGGTGCCGACTCCTACGAGCAGTACTTC. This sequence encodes CASSEDGADSYEQYF.

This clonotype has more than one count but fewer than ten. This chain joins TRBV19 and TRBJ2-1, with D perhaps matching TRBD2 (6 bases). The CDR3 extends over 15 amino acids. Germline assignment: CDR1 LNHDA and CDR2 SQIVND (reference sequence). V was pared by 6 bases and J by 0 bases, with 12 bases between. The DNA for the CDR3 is TGTGCCAGTAGCCGGGAGCCACGCTCCTACAATGAGCAGTTCTTC. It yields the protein CASSREPRSYNEQFF.

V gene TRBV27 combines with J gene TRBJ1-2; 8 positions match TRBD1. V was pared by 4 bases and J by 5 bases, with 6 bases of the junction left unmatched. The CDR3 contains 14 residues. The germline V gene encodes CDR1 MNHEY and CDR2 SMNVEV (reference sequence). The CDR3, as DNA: TGTGCCAGCAGTTCCACAGGGGGGTGGTATGGCTACACCTTC. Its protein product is CASSSTGGWYGYTF.

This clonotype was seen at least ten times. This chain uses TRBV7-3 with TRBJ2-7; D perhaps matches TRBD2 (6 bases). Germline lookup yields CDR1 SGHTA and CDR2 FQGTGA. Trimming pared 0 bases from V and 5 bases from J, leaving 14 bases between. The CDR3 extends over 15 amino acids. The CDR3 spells CASSLTGTARDEQYF. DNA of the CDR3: TGTGCCAGCAGCTTAACAGGGACTGCTCGGGACGAGCAGTACTTC.

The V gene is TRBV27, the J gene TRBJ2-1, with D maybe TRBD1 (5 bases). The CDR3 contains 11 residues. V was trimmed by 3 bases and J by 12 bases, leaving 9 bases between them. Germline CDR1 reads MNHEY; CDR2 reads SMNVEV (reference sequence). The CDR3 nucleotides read TGTGCCAGCAGTTTCTCAGGGCGGCAGTTCTTC. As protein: CASSFSGRQFF.

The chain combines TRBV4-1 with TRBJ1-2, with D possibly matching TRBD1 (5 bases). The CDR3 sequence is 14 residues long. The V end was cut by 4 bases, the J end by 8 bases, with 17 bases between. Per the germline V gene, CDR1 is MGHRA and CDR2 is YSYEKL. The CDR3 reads CASSPPGGPGGYTF. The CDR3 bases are TGCGCCAGCAGCCCCCCCGGGGGACCCGGGGGCTACACCTTC.

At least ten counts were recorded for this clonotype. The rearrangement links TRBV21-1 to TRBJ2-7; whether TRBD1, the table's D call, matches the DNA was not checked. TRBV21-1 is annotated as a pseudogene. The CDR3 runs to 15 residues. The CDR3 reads CASRSTGLLYYEQYF. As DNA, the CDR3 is TGTGCCAGCAGATCCACAGGGCTCCTCTACTACGAGCAGTACTTC.

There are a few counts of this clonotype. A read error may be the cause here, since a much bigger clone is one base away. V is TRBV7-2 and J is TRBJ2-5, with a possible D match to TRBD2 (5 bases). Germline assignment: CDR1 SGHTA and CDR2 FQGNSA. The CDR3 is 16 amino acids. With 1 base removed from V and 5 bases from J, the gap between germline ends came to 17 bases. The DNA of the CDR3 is TGTGCCAGCAGCTTAGTGGGGATTAGTTGGGAGGAGACCCAGTACTTC. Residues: CASSLVGISWEETQYF.

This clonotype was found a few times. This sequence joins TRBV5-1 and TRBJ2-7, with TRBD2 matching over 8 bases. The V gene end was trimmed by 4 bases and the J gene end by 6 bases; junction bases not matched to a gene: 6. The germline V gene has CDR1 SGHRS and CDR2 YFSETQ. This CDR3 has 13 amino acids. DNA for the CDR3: TGCGCCAGCAGCCCCGGGACTAGTACCGAGCAGTACTTC. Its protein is CASSPGTSTEQYF.

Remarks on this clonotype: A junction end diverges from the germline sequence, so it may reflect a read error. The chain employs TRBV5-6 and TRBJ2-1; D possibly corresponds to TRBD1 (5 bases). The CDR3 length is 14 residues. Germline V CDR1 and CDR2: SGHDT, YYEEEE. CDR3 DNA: TGTACCAGCAGCTTGTTGACAGATTACAATGAGCAGTTCTTC. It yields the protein CTSSLLTDYNEQFF.